Below, 10 T cell receptor beta chains from the same sample are listed, as sequenced in a study of regulatory T cells in long-lasting Graves disease. For TCR beta, libraries came from iRepertoire HTBI primers and Arm-PCR of CDR3 regions. TCRdb re-called the multiplex PCR reads through MiXCR, storing one row per CDR3 protein. The sample lists some 330,000 distinct CDR3 sequences; roughly 23% were seen once. Indicated time point: persistent/refractory GD, antithyroid drugs over 5 years with positive TRAb. Extracted RNA from PBMCs served as the source of the TCR library. The material sequenced was peripheral blood mononuclear cells (PBMCs), taken when the disease was refractory, from a patient treated with antithyroid drugs. The receptors derive from a woman in her forties with Graves disease.

The genes are TRBV24-1 and TRBJ2-3; 8 bases fit TRBD1. The CDR3 spans 14 residues. From germline, CDR1 is KGHDR and CDR2 SFDVKD. V dropped 4 bases and J dropped 6; count of bases not matched to a gene: 5. CDR3 sequence: CATSDRRQGDTQYF. As DNA, the CDR3 is TGTGCCACCAGTGACCGACGACAGGGGGATACGCAGTATTTT.

The rearrangement joins TRBV11-2 to TRBJ2-1, with 11 bases lining up with TRBD2. The CDR3 has 15 amino acids. Germline CDR1 is SGHAT and CDR2 is FQNNGV. V lost 5 bases and J lost 3; bases outside the gene matches: 3. CDR3 region: CASSTGLADYNEQFF. In DNA form, the CDR3 reads TGTGCCAGCAGCACGGGACTAGCGGACTACAATGAGCAGTTCTTC.

This clonotype was counted ten times or more. The chain links TRBV19 to TRBJ1-5, with unresolved D. The germline gives CDR1 LNHDA, CDR2 SQIVND (reference sequence). Deletions cut 5 bases from V and 7 bases from J, with 12 bases between. CDR3 length: 13 residues. CDR3 sequence (DNA): TGTGCCAGTAGTTCACACACTCGCCAGCCCCAGCATTTT. Translated, it gives CASSSHTRQPQHF.

The chain recombines TRBV11-2 with TRBJ2-1, with 7 bases that match TRBD2. CDR1 is SGHAT, CDR2 FQNNGV, per germline. The length of the CDR3 is 13 residues. J gave up 8 bases and V 6 bases, and 7 bases lay outside the gene matches. The CDR3 DNA reads TGTGCCAGCAGAGCCAGGGCGGGAGATGAGCAGTTCTTC. It encodes CASRARAGDEQFF.

V is TRBV5-1 and J is TRBJ2-2; D call uncertain. Germline CDR1 and CDR2: SGHRS and YFSETQ. CDR3 length: 17 residues. The V end lost 4 bases, the J end lost 4 bases, and 20 bases lay between the germline ends. CDR3 residues: CASSPDFARARTGELFF. CDR3 DNA sequence: TGCGCCAGCAGCCCAGACTTCGCTAGGGCGCGCACCGGGGAGCTGTTTTTT.

This clonotype occurred many times. The chain has TRBV2 and TRBJ2-2, with 11 bases aligning to TRBD2. V shed 8 bases and J 5 bases; nucleotides not matched to a gene: 16. This CDR3 has 18 residues. Germline lookup yields CDR1 SNHLY and CDR2 FYNNEI. CDR3 in DNA: TGTGCCAGCCTCAAGGCGGGGCTAGCGGGAGGAAAAACCGGGGAGCTGTTTTTT. Translated, it gives CASLKAGLAGGKTGELFF.

This clonotype was picked up many times. The chain uses TRBV28 and TRBJ2-7, with TRBD1 as a possible D gene (6 bases). The CDR3 length is 13 residues. CDR1 MDHEN and CDR2 SYDVKM come from the germline V gene. The ends were cut back, 7 bases at V and 6 bases at J, with 16 bases in the middle. The CDR3 region has the DNA TGTGCCAGCACCCTACAGGGTTTCCGCGAGCAGTACTTC. This codes for CASTLQGFREQYF.

The V call is TRBV20-1, the J call TRBJ2-7; D is ambiguous. This CDR3 spans 13 amino acids. The V end was cut by 6 bases, the J end by 3 bases, with 15 bases between. Germline assignment: CDR1 DFQATT and CDR2 SNEGSKA (reference sequence). CDR3 region: CSAPGLRGYEQYF. The CDR3 DNA reads TGCAGTGCCCCAGGCTTACGAGGCTACGAGCAGTACTTC.

This chain links TRBV11-2 with TRBJ2-6, with D unclear. Germline V gene lookup returns CDR1 SGHAT and CDR2 FQNNGV. This CDR3 comprises 16 residues. V dropped 2 bases and J dropped 2 bases, with 10 bases sitting between them. The CDR3 DNA sequence: TGTGCCAGCAGCTTATTACCCTCGACTGGGGCCAACGTCCTGACTTTC. It yields the protein CASSLLPSTGANVLTF.

This clonotype was found many times. The J gene is TRBJ2-7, the V gene TRBV20-1; TRBD2 matches at 7 bases. This CDR3 has 14 amino acids. Germline V gene sequence: CDR1 DFQATT, CDR2 SNEGSKA (reference sequence). V gave up 0 bases and J gave up 5 bases; unmatched junction bases: 7. This chain's CDR3 is CSARDYRDYDEQYF. Written as DNA, the CDR3 is TGCAGTGCTAGAGATTACCGGGACTACGACGAGCAGTACTTC.